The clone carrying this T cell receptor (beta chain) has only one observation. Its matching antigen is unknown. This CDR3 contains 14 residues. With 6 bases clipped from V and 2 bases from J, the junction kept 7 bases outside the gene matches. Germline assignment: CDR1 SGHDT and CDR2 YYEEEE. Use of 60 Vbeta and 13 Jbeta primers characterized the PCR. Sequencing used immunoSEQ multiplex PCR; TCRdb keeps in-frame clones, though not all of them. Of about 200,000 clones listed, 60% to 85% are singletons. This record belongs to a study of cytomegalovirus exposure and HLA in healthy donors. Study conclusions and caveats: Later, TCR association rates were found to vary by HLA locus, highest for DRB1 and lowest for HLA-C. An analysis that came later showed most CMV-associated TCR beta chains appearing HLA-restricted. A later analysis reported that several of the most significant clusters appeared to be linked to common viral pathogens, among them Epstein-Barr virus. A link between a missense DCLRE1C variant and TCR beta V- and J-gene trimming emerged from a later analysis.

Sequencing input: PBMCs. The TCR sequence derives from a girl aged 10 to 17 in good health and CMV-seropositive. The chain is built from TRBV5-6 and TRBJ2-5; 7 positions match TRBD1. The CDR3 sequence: CASNLQGLQETQYF. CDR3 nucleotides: TGTGCCAGCAACCTACAGGGGTTACAAGAGACCCAGTACTTC.